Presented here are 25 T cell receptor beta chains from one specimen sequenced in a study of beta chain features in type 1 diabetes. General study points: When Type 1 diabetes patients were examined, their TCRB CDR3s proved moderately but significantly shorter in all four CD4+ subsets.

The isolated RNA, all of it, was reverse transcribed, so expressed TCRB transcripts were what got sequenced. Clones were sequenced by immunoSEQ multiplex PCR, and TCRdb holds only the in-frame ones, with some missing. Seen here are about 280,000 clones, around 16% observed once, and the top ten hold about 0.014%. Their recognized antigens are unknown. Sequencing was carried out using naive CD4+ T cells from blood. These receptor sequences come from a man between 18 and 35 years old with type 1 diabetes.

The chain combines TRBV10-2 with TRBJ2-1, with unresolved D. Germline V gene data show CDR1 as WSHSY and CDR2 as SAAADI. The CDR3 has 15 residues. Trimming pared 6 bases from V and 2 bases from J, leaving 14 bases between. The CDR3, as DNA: TGCGCCAGCAGCCCTCCCCTAGTAACCTACAATGAGCAGTTCTTC. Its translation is CASSPPLVTYNEQFF.

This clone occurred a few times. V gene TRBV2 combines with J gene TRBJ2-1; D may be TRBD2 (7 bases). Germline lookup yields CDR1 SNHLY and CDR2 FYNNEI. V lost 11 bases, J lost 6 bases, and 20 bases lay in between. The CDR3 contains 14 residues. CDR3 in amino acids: CALRSGGALNEQFF. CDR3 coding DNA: TGTGCCCTCCGAAGTGGGGGGGCGCTCAATGAGCAGTTCTTC.

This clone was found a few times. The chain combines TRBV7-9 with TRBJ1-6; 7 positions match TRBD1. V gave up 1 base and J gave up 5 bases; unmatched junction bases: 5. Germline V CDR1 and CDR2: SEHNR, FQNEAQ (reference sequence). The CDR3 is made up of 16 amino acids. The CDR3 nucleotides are TGTGCCAGCAGCTTAGTAAGGGGACAGAATAATTCACCCCTCCACTTT. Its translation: CASSLVRGQNNSPLHF. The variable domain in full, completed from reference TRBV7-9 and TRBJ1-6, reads DTGVSQNPRHKITKRGQNVTFRCDPISEHNRLYWYRQTLGQGPEFLTYFQNEAQLEKSRLLSDRFSAERPKGSFSTLEIQRTEQGDSAMYLCASSLVRGQNNSPLHFGNGTRLTVT.

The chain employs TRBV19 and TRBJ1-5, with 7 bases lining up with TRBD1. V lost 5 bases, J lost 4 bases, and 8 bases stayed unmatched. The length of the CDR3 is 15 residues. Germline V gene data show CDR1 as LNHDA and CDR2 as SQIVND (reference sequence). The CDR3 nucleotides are TGTGCCAGTAGTTCCCTAGACAGGGAAAATCAGCCCCAGCATTTT. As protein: CASSSLDRENQPQHF.

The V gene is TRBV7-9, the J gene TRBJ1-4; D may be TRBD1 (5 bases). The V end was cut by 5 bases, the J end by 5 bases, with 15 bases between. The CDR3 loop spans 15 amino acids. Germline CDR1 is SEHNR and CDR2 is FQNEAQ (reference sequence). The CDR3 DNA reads TGTGCCAGCAGCCTACCGACAGAACGAAATGAAAAACTGTTTTTT. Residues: CASSLPTERNEKLFF.

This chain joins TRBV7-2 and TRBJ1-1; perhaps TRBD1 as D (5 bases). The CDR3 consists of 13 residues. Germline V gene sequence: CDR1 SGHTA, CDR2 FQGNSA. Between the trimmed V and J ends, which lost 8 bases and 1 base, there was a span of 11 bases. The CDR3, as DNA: TGTGCCAGCCGCCTCGACAGGAACACTGAAGCTTTCTTT. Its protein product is CASRLDRNTEAFF. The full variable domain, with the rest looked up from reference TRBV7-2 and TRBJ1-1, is GAGVSQSPSNKVTEKGKDVELRCDPISGHTALYWYRQSLGQGLEFLIYFQGNSAPDKSGLPSDRFSAERTGGSVSTLTIQRTQQEDSAVYLCASRLDRNTEAFFGQGTRLTVV.

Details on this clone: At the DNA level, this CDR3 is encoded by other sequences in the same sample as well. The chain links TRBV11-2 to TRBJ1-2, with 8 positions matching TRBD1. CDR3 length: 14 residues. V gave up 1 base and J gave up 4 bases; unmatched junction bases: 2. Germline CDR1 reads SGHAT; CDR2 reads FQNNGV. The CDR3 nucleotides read TGTGCCAGCAGCTTAGGACAGGGGAGCTATGGCTACACCTTC. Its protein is CASSLGQGSYGYTF.

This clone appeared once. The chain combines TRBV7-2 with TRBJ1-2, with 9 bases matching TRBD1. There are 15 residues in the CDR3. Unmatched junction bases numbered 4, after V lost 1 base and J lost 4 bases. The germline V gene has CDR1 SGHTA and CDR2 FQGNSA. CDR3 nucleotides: TGTGCCAGCAGCTTAGGACAGGGGGTAGTCTATGGCTACACCTTC. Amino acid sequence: CASSLGQGVVYGYTF. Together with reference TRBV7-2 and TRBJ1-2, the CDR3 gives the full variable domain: GAGVSQSPSNKVTEKGKDVELRCDPISGHTALYWYRQSLGQGLEFLIYFQGNSAPDKSGLPSDRFSAERTGGSVSTLTIQRTQQEDSAVYLCASSLGQGVVYGYTFGSGTRLTVV.

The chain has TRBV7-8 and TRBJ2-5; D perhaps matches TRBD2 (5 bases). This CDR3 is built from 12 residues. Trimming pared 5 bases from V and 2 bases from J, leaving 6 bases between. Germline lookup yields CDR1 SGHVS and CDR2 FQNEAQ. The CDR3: CASSPGQETQYF. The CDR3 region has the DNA TGTGCCAGCAGCCCGGGGCAAGAGACCCAGTACTTC.

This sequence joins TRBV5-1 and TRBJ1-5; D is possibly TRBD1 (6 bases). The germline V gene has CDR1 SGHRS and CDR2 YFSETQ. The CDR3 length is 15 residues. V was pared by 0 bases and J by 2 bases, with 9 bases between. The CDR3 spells CASSLGEGGNQPQHF. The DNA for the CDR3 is TGCGCCAGCAGCTTGGGTGAGGGGGGCAATCAGCCCCAGCATTTT.

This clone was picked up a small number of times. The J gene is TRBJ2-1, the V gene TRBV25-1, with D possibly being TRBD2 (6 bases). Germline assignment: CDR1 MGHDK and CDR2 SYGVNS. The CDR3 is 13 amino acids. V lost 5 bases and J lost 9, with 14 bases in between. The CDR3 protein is CASSRGGRGEQFF. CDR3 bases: TGTGCCAGCAGTCGGGGAGGACGCGGTGAGCAGTTCTTC.

CDR3 DNA: TGTGCCAGCAGCCCGCGGACAGGCTACGAGCAGTACTTC. This gives the protein CASSPRTGYEQYF. The chain uses TRBV11-2 and TRBJ2-7, with 7 positions matching TRBD1. With 5 bases clipped from V and 3 bases from J, the junction kept 4 bases outside the gene matches. The CDR3 runs 13 residues. Germline V CDR1 and CDR2: SGHAT, FQNNGV.

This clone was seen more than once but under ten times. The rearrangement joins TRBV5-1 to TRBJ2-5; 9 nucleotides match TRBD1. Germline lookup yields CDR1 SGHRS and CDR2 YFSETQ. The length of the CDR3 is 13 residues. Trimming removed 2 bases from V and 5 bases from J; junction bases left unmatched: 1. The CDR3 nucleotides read TGCGCCAGCAGCTTCGGGACAGGGGAGACCCAGTACTTC. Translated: CASSFGTGETQYF.

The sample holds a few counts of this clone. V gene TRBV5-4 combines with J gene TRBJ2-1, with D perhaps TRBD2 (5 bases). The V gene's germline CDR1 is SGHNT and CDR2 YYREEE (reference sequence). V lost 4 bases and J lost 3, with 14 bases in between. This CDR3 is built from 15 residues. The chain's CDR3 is CASSPTAALYNEQFF. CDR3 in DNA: TGTGCCAGCAGCCCAACAGCGGCGCTCTACAATGAGCAGTTCTTC.

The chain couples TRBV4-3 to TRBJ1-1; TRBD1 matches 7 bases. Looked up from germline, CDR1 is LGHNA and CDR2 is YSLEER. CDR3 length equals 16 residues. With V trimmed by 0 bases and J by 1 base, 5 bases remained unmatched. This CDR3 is CASSQDRGRRNTEAFF. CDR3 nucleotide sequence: TGCGCCAGCAGCCAAGATAGGGGGCGGAGGAACACTGAAGCTTTCTTT.

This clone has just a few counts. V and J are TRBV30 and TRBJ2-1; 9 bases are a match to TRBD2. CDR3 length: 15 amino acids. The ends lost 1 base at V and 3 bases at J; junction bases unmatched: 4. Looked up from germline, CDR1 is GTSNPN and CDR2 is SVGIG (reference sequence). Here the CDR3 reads CAWSGGLAFYNEQFF. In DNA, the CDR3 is TGTGCCTGGAGTGGCGGACTAGCGTTCTACAATGAGCAGTTCTTC.

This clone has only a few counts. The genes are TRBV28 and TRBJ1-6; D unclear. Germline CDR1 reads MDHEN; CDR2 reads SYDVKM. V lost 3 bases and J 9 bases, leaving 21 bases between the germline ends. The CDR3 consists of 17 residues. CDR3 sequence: CASSFRRTAGFGSPLHF. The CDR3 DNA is TGTGCCAGCAGTTTCCGTCGGACGGCGGGATTCGGTTCACCCCTCCACTTT.

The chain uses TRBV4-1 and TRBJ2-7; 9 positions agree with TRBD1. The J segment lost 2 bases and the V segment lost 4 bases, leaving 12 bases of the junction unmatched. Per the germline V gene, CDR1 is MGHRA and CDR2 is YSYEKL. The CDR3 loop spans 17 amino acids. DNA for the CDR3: TGCGCCAGCAGCCTAGCGAAGGAGGGACAGGGTGCCTACGAGCAGTACTTC. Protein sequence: CASSLAKEGQGAYEQYF.

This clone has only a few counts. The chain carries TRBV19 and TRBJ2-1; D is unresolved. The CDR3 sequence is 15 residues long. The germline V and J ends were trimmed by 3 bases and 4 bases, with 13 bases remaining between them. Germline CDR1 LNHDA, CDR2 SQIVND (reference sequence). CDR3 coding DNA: TGTGCCAGTAGTATGGTCCCCCAGCGTTACAATGAGCAGTTCTTC. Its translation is CASSMVPQRYNEQFF.

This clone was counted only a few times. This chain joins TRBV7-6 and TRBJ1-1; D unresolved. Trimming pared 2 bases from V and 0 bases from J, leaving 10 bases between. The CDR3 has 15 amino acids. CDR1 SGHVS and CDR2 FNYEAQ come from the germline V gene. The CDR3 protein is CASSLRGGMNTEAFF. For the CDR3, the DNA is TGTGCCAGCAGCTTACGGGGAGGGATGAACACTGAAGCTTTCTTT.

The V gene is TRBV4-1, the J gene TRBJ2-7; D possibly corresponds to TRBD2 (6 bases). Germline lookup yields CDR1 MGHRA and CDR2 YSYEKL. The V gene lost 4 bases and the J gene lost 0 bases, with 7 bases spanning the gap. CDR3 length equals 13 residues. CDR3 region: CASSRDSSYEQYF. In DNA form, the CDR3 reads TGCGCCAGCAGCCGGGACTCCTCCTACGAGCAGTACTTC.

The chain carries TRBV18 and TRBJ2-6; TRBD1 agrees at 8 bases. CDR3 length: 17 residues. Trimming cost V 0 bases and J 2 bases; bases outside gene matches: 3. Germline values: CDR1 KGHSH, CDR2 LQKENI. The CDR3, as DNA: TGTGCCAGCTCACCACCTGGACAGGGCCCTGGGGCCAACGTCCTGACTTTC. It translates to CASSPPGQGPGANVLTF.

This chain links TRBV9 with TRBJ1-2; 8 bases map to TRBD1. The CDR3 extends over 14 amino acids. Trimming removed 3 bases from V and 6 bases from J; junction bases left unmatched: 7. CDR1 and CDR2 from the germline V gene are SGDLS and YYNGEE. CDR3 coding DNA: TGTGCCAGCAGCGCTTCGGGACAGGCCGATGGCTACACCTTC. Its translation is CASSASGQADGYTF.

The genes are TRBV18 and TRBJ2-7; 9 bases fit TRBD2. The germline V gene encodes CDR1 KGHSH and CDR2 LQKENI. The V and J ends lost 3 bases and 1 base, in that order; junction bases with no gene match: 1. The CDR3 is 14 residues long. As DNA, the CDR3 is TGTGCCAGCTCACCGCGGGAGGGATCCTACGAGCAGTACTTC. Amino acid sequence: CASSPREGSYEQYF.

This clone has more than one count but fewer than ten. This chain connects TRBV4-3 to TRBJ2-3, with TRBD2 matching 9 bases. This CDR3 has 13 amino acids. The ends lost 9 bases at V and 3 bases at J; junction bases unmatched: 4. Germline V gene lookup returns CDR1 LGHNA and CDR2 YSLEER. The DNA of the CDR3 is TGCGCCAGTCGTCTAGCGGGGACAGATACGCAGTATTTT. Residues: CASRLAGTDTQYF.